The 28 T cell receptor beta chains below were found in one sample sequenced in a study of T-cell memory formation after mild COVID-19. MiXCR was run by TCRdb on the 5' RACE reads, yielding one entry per CDR3 protein. The sample lists approximately 100,000 distinct CDR3 sequences, roughly 12% seen once, with around 25% in the top ten. The specimen was PBMCs or a T cell subset sorted from them (not recorded which). The receptors come from an adult woman who had mild COVID-19 (a few samples of this study predate the infection). Cell type and time point are not known.

The chain employs TRBV28 and TRBJ2-5; TRBD2 agrees at 10 bases. This CDR3 is 13 amino acids long. Germline V CDR1 and CDR2: MDHEN, SYDVKM. V shed 6 bases, J shed 5 bases, and the junction held 3 bases outside the gene matches. CDR3 nucleotide sequence: TGTGCCAGCAGCCAGACTAGCGGGGAGACCCAGTACTTC. Amino acid sequence: CASSQTSGETQYF.

The rearrangement links TRBV19 to TRBJ2-7, with 8 bases matching TRBD1. CDR1 and CDR2 from the germline V gene are LNHDA and SQIVND (reference sequence). The V segment lost 7 bases and the J segment 2 bases; nucleotides outside the gene matches: 7. The CDR3 is 14 amino acids. The CDR3: CASTLGQGPYEQYF. The CDR3 DNA follows: TGTGCCAGTACCCTTGGACAGGGTCCCTACGAGCAGTACTTC.

By share, this clonotype ranks as medium-sized (0.01 to 0.1%). The rearrangement joins TRBV7-8 to TRBJ2-3; D remains ambiguous. The CDR3 runs 17 residues. Germline V CDR1 and CDR2: SGHVS, FQNEAQ. V was clipped by 5 bases and J by 0 bases, with 18 bases between them. CDR3 DNA: TGTGCCAGCAGCGGGCCCTTGACGGCGACTAGCACAGATACGCAGTATTTT. This codes for CASSGPLTATSTDTQYF.

The chain recombines TRBV6-6 with TRBJ2-3; D gene uncertain. CDR3 length: 14 amino acids. V was trimmed by 6 bases and J by 1 base, leaving 11 bases between them. Germline V gives CDR1 MNHNY, CDR2 SVGAGI (reference sequence). CDR3 DNA: TGTGCCAGCAGCAACTCCTTGGGCACAGATACGCAGTATTTT. The encoded protein is CASSNSLGTDTQYF.

J is TRBJ2-5 and V is TRBV4-3; 8 positions match TRBD2. The CDR3 runs 15 residues. Germline-derived CDR1 and CDR2 are LGHNA and YSLEER. Germline trimming cut 0 bases from V and 5 bases from J; bases unmatched to any gene: 5. CDR3 DNA sequence: TGCGCCAGCAGCCAAGATTGGGGCGGGGGGGAGACCCAGTACTTC. This encodes CASSQDWGGGETQYF.

In its sample, this clonotype was seen a few times. This sequence joins TRBV30 and TRBJ2-2; possible D gene TRBD1, 5 bases. Germline lookup yields CDR1 GTSNPN and CDR2 SVGIG (reference sequence). This CDR3 is 12 amino acids long. The V end lost 7 bases, the J end lost 4 bases, and 10 bases lay between the germline ends. The CDR3 here is CALGPGTGELFF. CDR3 bases: TGTGCCTTGGGGCCGGGCACCGGGGAGCTGTTTTTT. The full variable domain, in which reference TRBV30 and TRBJ2-2 provide the parts outside the CDR3, is SQTIHQWPATLVQPVGSPLSLECTVEGTSNPNLYWYRQAAGRGLQLLFYSVGIGQISSEVPQNLSASRPQDRQFILSSKKLLLSDSGFYLCALGPGTGELFFGEGSRLTVL.

This chain joins TRBV7-3 and TRBJ2-1; the D is unclear. Germline V gene lookup returns CDR1 SGHTA and CDR2 FQGTGA. The CDR3 is 15 amino acids. V was pared by 5 bases and J by 0 bases, with 11 bases between. Here the CDR3 DNA reads TGTGCCAGCAGCCTCCACTTGAGCTCCTACAATGAGCAGTTCTTC. It specifies CASSLHLSSYNEQFF.

This clonotype has only a few counts. The V and J genes are TRBV29-1 and TRBJ1-1; D is unclear. V lost 3 bases to trimming and J lost 4 bases, with 15 bases between them. The CDR3 sequence is 14 residues long. Per the germline V gene, CDR1 is SQVTM and CDR2 is ANQGSEA. The CDR3 DNA sequence: TGCAGCGTTGAGGGTGGGGAGGCGGCCACTGAAGCTTTCTTT. It encodes CSVEGGEAATEAFF. The full variable domain, its missing parts supplied by reference TRBV29-1 and TRBJ1-1, is SAVISQKPSRDICQRGTSLTIQCQVDSQVTMMFWYRQQPGQSLTLIATANQGSEATYESGFVIDKFPISRPNLTFSTLTVSNMSPEDSSIYLCSVEGGEAATEAFFGQGTRLTVV.

This clonotype has more than one count but fewer than ten. The genes are TRBV7-9 and TRBJ2-4, with D perhaps matching TRBD2 (6 bases). This CDR3 comprises 15 residues. The germline V gene encodes CDR1 SEHNR and CDR2 FQNEAQ (reference sequence). The V gene lost 4 bases and the J gene lost 3 bases, with 13 bases spanning the gap. The CDR3 loop is CASSSTEGGKNIQYF. DNA for the CDR3: TGTGCCAGCAGCTCGACCGAGGGAGGCAAAAACATTCAGTACTTC.

This clonotype came up a few times. V and J are TRBV6-5 and TRBJ2-7; 10 nucleotides agree with TRBD1. Germline CDR1 MNHEY, CDR2 SVGAGI. The CDR3 is 14 residues long. V gave up 7 bases and J gave up 3 bases; unmatched junction bases: 6. The CDR3 DNA reads TGTGCCAGCACCCAGAGGGACAGGGGCTACGAGCAGTACTTC. It yields the protein CASTQRDRGYEQYF.

CDR3 in DNA: TGTGCCAGCAGCTTAGGGACTAGCAGGGGTGAGCAGTTCTTC. Amino acids: CASSLGTSRGEQFF. The genes are TRBV7-2 and TRBJ2-1; TRBD2 matches at 8 bases. Unmatched junction bases numbered 5, after V lost 1 base and J lost 9 bases. The CDR3 runs 14 residues. CDR1 is SGHTA, CDR2 FQGNSA, per germline.

V usage is TRBV2 and J usage is TRBJ2-5; 11 bases agree with TRBD2. The germline gives CDR1 SNHLY, CDR2 FYNNEI. Trimming cost V 4 bases and J 2 bases; bases outside gene matches: 6. The CDR3 is 16 amino acids. This CDR3 is CASSVGTSGTQETQYF. DNA for the CDR3: TGTGCCAGCAGTGTAGGGACTAGCGGAACTCAAGAGACCCAGTACTTC.

CDR3 protein: CSATSGDAYEQYF. DNA for the CDR3: TGCAGTGCCACTAGCGGGGATGCCTACGAGCAGTACTTC. This chain joins TRBV20-1 and TRBJ2-7, with 10 positions matching TRBD2. With 6 bases clipped from V and 2 bases from J, the junction kept 4 bases outside the gene matches. The CDR3 contains 13 residues. CDR1 and CDR2 (germline): DFQATT, SNEGSKA (reference sequence).

Only a few counts were recorded for this clonotype. This sequence joins TRBV5-4 and TRBJ1-2; D not certain. Germline V gene sequence: CDR1 SGHNT, CDR2 YYREEE (reference sequence). The CDR3 is made up of 15 amino acids. V lost 4 bases and J lost 3, with 16 bases in between. In DNA, the CDR3 is TGTGCCAGCAGCATGGGCGCGTCTTGGGACTATGGCTACACCTTC. Encoded protein: CASSMGASWDYGYTF. Together with reference TRBV5-4 and TRBJ1-2, the CDR3 gives the full variable domain: ETGVTQSPTHLIKTRGQQVTLRCSSQSGHNTVSWYQQALGQGPQFIFQYYREEENGRGNFPPRFSGLQFPNYSSELNVNALELDDSALYLCASSMGASWDYGYTFGSGTRLTVV.

CDR3 loop: CASSVRGKYQETQYF. The CDR3 DNA reads TGTGCCAGCAGCGTCCGGGGAAAGTACCAAGAGACCCAGTACTTC. V usage is TRBV9 and J usage is TRBJ2-5; a weak D match, TRBD2 (5 bases). This CDR3 is 15 amino acids long. Germline V gives CDR1 SGDLS, CDR2 YYNGEE. The V and J ends lost 2 bases and 0 bases respectively, with 11 bases between them.

This clonotype showed up just a few times. The chain is built from TRBV6-2 or TRBV6-3 and TRBJ2-1; 8 nucleotides line up with TRBD2. The trim removed 2 bases at V and 0 bases at J, leaving 9 bases unmatched. Germline CDR1 reads MNHEY; CDR2 reads SVGEGT. CDR3 length: 18 residues. CDR3 nucleotide sequence: TGTGCCAGCAGTTACAAGTGGACTAGCTTATTCTCCTACAATGAGCAGTTCTTC. Translating gives CASSYKWTSLFSYNEQFF.

This clonotype was detected a few times. V and J are TRBV7-9 and TRBJ2-7; 10 nucleotides align to TRBD1. V dropped 1 base and J dropped 1; count of bases not matched to a gene: 1. This CDR3 contains 15 residues. Germline CDR1 and CDR2: SEHNR and FQNEAQ (reference sequence). CDR3 region: CASSLVGQGSYEQYF. CDR3 in DNA: TGTGCCAGCAGCTTAGTGGGACAGGGGTCCTACGAGCAGTACTTC. Complete variable domain (other parts from reference TRBV7-9 and TRBJ2-7): DTGVSQNPRHKITKRGQNVTFRCDPISEHNRLYWYRQTLGQGPEFLTYFQNEAQLEKSRLLSDRFSAERPKGSFSTLEIQRTEQGDSAMYLCASSLVGQGSYEQYFGPGTRLTVT.

This clonotype was seen repeatedly, ten times or more. This chain connects TRBV7-9 to TRBJ2-5; D ambiguous. CDR3 length equals 14 residues. CDR1 is SEHNR and CDR2 is FQNEAQ in the germline V gene (reference sequence). Trimming took 1 base from V and 2 from J, leaving 8 bases between them. The CDR3 DNA reads TGTGCCAGCAGCTTAGTAGGCAGGCAAGAGACCCAGTACTTC. It encodes CASSLVGRQETQYF. Filled out from reference TRBV7-9 and TRBJ2-5, the complete variable domain reads DTGVSQNPRHKITKRGQNVTFRCDPISEHNRLYWYRQTLGQGPEFLTYFQNEAQLEKSRLLSDRFSAERPKGSFSTLEIQRTEQGDSAMYLCASSLVGRQETQYFGPGTRLLVL.

The chain carries TRBV19 and TRBJ1-1; possibly TRBD1 for D (5 bases). Germline CDR1 LNHDA, CDR2 SQIVND (reference sequence). The V and J ends lost 5 bases and 0 bases respectively, with 10 bases between them. The CDR3 contains 14 residues. The CDR3 loop reads CASSSGLLNTEAFF. CDR3 nucleotides: TGTGCCAGTAGTTCGGGACTCCTGAACACTGAAGCTTTCTTT.

There are many counts of this clonotype. The rearrangement uses TRBV7-9 and TRBJ2-1; the D is unclear. Trimming removed 1 base from V and 6 bases from J, with 13 bases in between. Looked up from germline, CDR1 is SEHNR and CDR2 is FQNEAQ (reference sequence). The CDR3 runs 15 residues. The CDR3 DNA follows: TGTGCCAGCAGCTTAGTCTTTGATGCAGGCAATGAGCAGTTCTTC. Its protein is CASSLVFDAGNEQFF.

This clonotype was observed a few times. CDR3 in DNA: TGTGCCGCGGAAGGGGGCTTCTACAATGAGCAGTTCTTC. Protein sequence: CAAEGGFYNEQFF. The J gene is TRBJ2-1, the V gene TRBV7-9; 7 nucleotides match TRBD1. The CDR3 is made up of 13 amino acids. The germline CDR1 and CDR2 sequences are SEHNR and FQNEAQ (reference sequence). V lost 11 bases and J lost 3; bases outside the gene matches: 7.

The chain uses TRBV4-1 and TRBJ2-1; D might be TRBD2 (5 bases). CDR3 length: 17 residues. Per the germline V gene, CDR1 is MGHRA and CDR2 is YSYEKL. V was pared by 1 base and J by 3 bases, with 16 bases between. In nucleotides, the CDR3 is TGCGCCAGCAGCCAAGGGTTCGGGGAAGGGTTCTACAATGAGCAGTTCTTC. Amino acid sequence: CASSQGFGEGFYNEQFF.

This clonotype was detected only a few times. V gene TRBV11-3 combines with J gene TRBJ2-4; 7 nucleotides match TRBD2. This CDR3 is built from 14 residues. V was pared by 5 bases and J by 9 bases, with 10 bases of the junction left unmatched. Looked up from germline, CDR1 is SGHNT and CDR2 is YENEEA. In nucleotides, the CDR3 is TGTGCCAGCAGCCCGCGACTAGCAGAAAGCATTCAGTACTTC. This sequence encodes CASSPRLAESIQYF.

This chain uses TRBV12-3 or TRBV12-4 with TRBJ1-1, with no clear D. The CDR3 spans 12 residues. The ends were cut back, 6 bases at V and 2 bases at J, with 7 bases in the middle. Here the CDR3 DNA reads TGTGCCAGCAGCCAATTCAACACTGAAGCTTTCTTT. Amino acid sequence: CASSQFNTEAFF.

This clonotype was observed a few times. This chain uses TRBV18 with TRBJ2-7; D gene unclear. Per germline, CDR1 KGHSH and CDR2 LQKENI. The V and J ends lost 6 bases and 0 bases respectively, with 12 bases between them. This CDR3 has 14 residues. The CDR3 region has the DNA TGTGCCAGCTCGTCCGATCCGAGCTCCTACGAGCAGTACTTC. Amino acids: CASSSDPSSYEQYF.

To note about this clonotype: At one end, the junction sequence differs from germline, possibly due to a read error. The J gene is TRBJ1-1, the V gene TRBV4-2; D is unresolved. Germline loops: CDR1 LGHNA, CDR2 YNFKEQ. CDR3 length equals 15 residues. The CDR3 bases are TGTTCCAGCAGCCAAGTAGGTCCAGGACGGACTGAAGCTTTCTTT. Amino acid sequence: CSSSQVGPGRTEAFF.

The rearrangement uses TRBV15 and TRBJ1-5, with 9 bases lining up with TRBD1. Per germline, CDR1 LNHNV and CDR2 YYDKDF (reference sequence). The CDR3 loop spans 17 amino acids. The J segment lost 10 bases and the V segment lost 0 bases, leaving 13 bases of the junction unmatched. Written as DNA, the CDR3 is TGTGCCACCAGCAGAGATAGTGGAGTAAGGGGACAGGGTCCCCAGCATTTT. Translated, it gives CATSRDSGVRGQGPQHF.

The chain links TRBV7-9 to TRBJ2-3; 9 nucleotides match TRBD1. Germline CDR1 and CDR2: SEHNR and FQNEAQ (reference sequence). Losses at the gene ends were 4 bases for V and 6 bases for J; bases not matched to a gene: 11. The length of the CDR3 is 16 residues. The CDR3 is CASSSPGTGSYDTQYF. The CDR3 DNA reads as TGTGCCAGCAGCTCACCCGGGACAGGGTCTTATGATACGCAGTATTTT.